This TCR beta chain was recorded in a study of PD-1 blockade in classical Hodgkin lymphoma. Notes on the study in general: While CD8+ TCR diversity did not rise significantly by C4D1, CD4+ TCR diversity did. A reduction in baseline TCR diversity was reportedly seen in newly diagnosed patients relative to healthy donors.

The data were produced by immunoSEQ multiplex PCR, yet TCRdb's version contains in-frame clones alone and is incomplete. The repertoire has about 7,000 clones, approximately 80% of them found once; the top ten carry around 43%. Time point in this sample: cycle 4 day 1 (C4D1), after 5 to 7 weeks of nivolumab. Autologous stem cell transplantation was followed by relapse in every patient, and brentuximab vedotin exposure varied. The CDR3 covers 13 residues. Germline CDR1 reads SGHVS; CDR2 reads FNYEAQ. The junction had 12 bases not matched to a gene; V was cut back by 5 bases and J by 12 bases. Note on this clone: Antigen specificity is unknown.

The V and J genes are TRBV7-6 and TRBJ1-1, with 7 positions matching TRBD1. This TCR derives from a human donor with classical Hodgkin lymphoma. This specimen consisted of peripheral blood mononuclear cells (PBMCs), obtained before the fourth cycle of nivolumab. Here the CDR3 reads CASSPSLTGETFF. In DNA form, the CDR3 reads TGTGCCAGCAGCCCCTCCCTCACAGGGGAAACTTTCTTT.